This T cell receptor beta chain was retrieved from a study of blood T cells in healthy people across ages. The use of a sample-barcoded 5' primer and a J-beta primer mix characterized a second PCR of about 7 to 12 cycles. Every molecule of cDNA carried a tag from a template-switch adaptor with 12 random nucleotides. Every sample produced at least 3 million CDR3-containing paired-end reads. TCRdb reanalysed the 5' RACE reads using MiXCR and keeps one entry per CDR3 protein. The data contain 650,000 to 900,000 distinct CDR3 sequences, approximately 59% of them singletons. Turning to this clonotype: Its antigen is not identified.

Study observations and caveats: Investigators viewed diversity estimates from one million T cells as underestimates, the study reported.

Every sample yielded at least 6.5 million isolated PBMCs. Specimen: blood. The clonotype was recovered from a man younger than 40 in good health.

DNA of the CDR3: TGTGCCAGCAGTTTGGAGTACAGCTCCTACAATGAGCAGTTCTTC. Its protein product is CASSLEYSSYNEQFF. The chain carries TRBV28 and TRBJ2-1; the D is unclear. Between the trimmed V and J ends, which lost 3 bases and 0 bases, there was a span of 9 bases. This CDR3 contains 15 residues. Germline V lookup: CDR1 MDHEN, CDR2 SYDVKM.